These T cell receptor beta chains were read from a single sample in a study of identifying expanded T cells in peripheral blood. The protocol was immunoSEQ multiplex PCR, while the TCRdb copy is restricted to in-frame clones and leaves out a portion. The sample holds about 81,000 clones; over 80% are singletons and the top ten take roughly a fifth. The source material was blood. These receptors were taken from a person aged 18-70 years in good health. The CDR3 runs from the conserved cysteine through the conserved F or W. A D gene is named only where the DNA matches it firmly. Clone size is shown for a subset of rows, as once, few, many or a class of expanded clone.

>TRBD1|TRBV28|TRBJ2-3|.
CASSEDRASATSTDTQYF
TGTGCCAGCAGTGAGGACAGGGCCTCCGCTACTAGCACAGATACGCAGTATTTT
>.|TRBV7-6|TRBJ2-7|.
CASSLRPQGMFTNEQYF
TGTGCCAGCAGCTTACGTCCTCAGGGAATGTTTACTAACGAGCAGTACTTC
>TRBD2|TRBV7-2|TRBJ2-1|.
CASSFLLAGFEQFF
TGTGCCAGCAGCTTTCTCCTAGCGGGATTTGAGCAGTTCTTC
>.|TRBV4-3|TRBJ2-3|.
CASSQEVTKGGGDTQYF
TGCGCCAGCAGCCAAGAGGTCACCAAGGGGGGTGGGGATACGCAGTATTTT
>TRBD2|TRBV7-6|TRBJ2-3|.
CASSLSGSRTDTQYF
TGTGCCAGCAGTTTGAGCGGGAGTCGCACAGATACGCAGTATTTT
>TRBD2|TRBV7-3|TRBJ2-6|.
CASSSGSGIASGANVLTF
TGTGCCAGCAGCTCAGGTAGCGGGATAGCATCTGGGGCCAACGTCCTGACTTTC
>TRBD1|TRBV7-2|TRBJ1-5|.
CASSSQGLVSNQPQHF
TGTGCCAGCAGCTCACAGGGGTTAGTGTCAAATCAGCCCCAGCATTTT
>.|TRBV19|TRBJ2-7|.
CASSSWDAPYEQYF
TGTGCCAGTAGTTCCTGGGACGCCCCCTACGAGCAGTACTTC
>.|TRBV21-1|TRBJ2-7|.
CASSKGTSGNSYEQYF
TGTGCCAGCAGCAAAGGGACTAGCGGTAACTCCTACGAGCAGTACTTC
>.|TRBV4-3|TRBJ1-4|once
CASSQDSGRTNEKLFF
TGCGCCAGCAGCCAAGATTCGGGGAGGACTAATGAAAAACTGTTTTTT
>.|TRBV6-1|TRBJ2-1|few
CASRAESKRNEQFF
TGTGCCAGCAGGGCGGAATCCAAACGGAATGAGCAGTTCTTC
>.|TRBV25-1|TRBJ2-1|.
CASSGTFDNEQFF
TGTGCCAGCAGTGGGACCTTTGACAATGAGCAGTTCTTC
>TRBD1|TRBV7-9|TRBJ2-3|.
CASTPGQGASDTQYF
TGTGCCAGCACGCCGGGACAGGGGGCATCAGATACGCAGTATTTT
>.|TRBV2|TRBJ1-4|.
CASSLGNRENEKLFF
TGTGCCAGCAGTCTTGGTAACAGGGAGAATGAAAAACTGTTTTTT
>.|TRBV11-2|TRBJ2-6|.
CASSLDGLGANVLTF
TGTGCCAGCAGCTTAGATGGCCTCGGAGCCAACGTCCTGACTTTC
>TRBD2|TRBV28|TRBJ2-7|.
CASSSYTSGRDEQYF
TGTGCCAGCAGTTCGTACACTAGCGGGAGAGACGAGCAGTACTTC
>.|TRBV29-1|TRBJ2-3|.
CSVVRQGLDTQYF
TGCAGCGTTGTCCGTCAGGGGTTGGATACGCAGTATTTT
>TRBD1|TRBV30|TRBJ2-3|.
CAWHTGARADTQYF
TGTGCCTGGCACACAGGGGCCCGGGCAGATACGCAGTATTTT
>.|TRBV4-3|TRBJ2-5|.
CASSQEVAGRETQYF
TGCGCCAGCAGCCAAGAGGTGGCAGGGAGGGAGACCCAGTACTTC
>.|TRBV9|TRBJ2-3|.
CASRRAPSTDTQYF
TGTGCCAGCAGGCGGGCCCCTAGCACAGATACGCAGTATTTT
>TRBD1|TRBV5-4|TRBJ2-5|.
CASTVDRGETQYF
TGTGCCAGCACCGTGGACAGGGGAGAGACCCAGTACTTC
>.|TRBV28|TRBJ2-7|.
CASSLGFSYEQYF
TGTGCCAGCAGTTTAGGGTTTTCCTACGAGCAGTACTTC
>.|TRBV5-1|TRBJ2-5|.
CASSPTPQETQYF
TGCGCCAGCAGCCCAACCCCACAAGAGACCCAGTACTTC